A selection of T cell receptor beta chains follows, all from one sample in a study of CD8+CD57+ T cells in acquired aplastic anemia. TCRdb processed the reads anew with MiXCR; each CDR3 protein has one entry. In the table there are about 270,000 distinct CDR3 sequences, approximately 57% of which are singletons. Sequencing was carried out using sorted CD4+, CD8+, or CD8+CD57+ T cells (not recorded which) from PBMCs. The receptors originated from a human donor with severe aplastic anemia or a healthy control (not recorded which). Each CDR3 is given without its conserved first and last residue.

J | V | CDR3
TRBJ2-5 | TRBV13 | ASSFRTGKDQETQY
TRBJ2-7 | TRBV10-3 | AISERRQDYEQY
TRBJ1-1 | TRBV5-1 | ASSRGGAGGTEAF
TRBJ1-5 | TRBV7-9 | ASSFTGTGRDVAQH
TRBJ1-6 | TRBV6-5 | ASSRRQSSYNSPLH
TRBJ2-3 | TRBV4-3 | ASSQDLGRRTDTQY
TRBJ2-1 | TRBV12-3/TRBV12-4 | ASSRSRLGSHEQF
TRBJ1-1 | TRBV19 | ASSTIDREDTEAF
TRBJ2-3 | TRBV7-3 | ASSLFPGGYNEQY
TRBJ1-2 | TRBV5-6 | ASSLGTVGYT
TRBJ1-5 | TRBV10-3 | AIGQGQPQH
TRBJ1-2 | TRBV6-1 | ASSGSQGWGYT
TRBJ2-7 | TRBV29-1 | SVEKGERGYEQY
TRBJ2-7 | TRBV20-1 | SANNWGSSYEQY
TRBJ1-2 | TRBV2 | ASSEKVAYT
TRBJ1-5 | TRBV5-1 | ASSLGQGHQPQH
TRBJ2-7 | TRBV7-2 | ATGTGNYEQY
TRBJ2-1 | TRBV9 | ASSPTSGNEQF
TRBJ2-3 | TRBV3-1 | ASSQQTPLTQY
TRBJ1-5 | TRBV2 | ASSEQDSSNQPQH
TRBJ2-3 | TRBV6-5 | ASSYSQTGTDTQY
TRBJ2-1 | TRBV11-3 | ASSPLGQVSYNEQF
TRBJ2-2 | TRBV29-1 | SVVSRGSTGELF
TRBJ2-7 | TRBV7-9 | ASSLDGTSGSEQY
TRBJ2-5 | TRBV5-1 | ASSLLAGSETQY
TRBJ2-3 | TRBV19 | ASSFPKGAKDTQY
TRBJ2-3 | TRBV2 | ASTRGPDTQY
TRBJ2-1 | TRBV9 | ASSVAASGEVVYSYNEQF
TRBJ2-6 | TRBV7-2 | ASSSYAATGANVLT
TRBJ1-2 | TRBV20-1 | SVPGLRAGYGYT
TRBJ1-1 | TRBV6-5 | ASSSGTGLLAEDTEAF
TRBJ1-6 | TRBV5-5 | ASSESGGDNSPLH
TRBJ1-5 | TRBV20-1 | SARGQTFEDQPQH
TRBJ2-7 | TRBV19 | ASSSTGPYEQY
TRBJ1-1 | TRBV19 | ASSIGVLNTEAF
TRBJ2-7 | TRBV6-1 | ASSALTSGEPF
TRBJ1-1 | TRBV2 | ASSGGQGIAGSTEAS
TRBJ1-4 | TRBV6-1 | ASTRVGVEKLF
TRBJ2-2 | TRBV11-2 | ASSLFGPSLTGELF
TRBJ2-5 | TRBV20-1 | SARRLQETQY
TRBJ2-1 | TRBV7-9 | ASSLTDRDSYNEQF
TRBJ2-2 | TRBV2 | ASSLFGDRAAGELF
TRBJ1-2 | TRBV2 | ASSEQANYGYT
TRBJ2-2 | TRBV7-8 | ASRLQGAQGGELF
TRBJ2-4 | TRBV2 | ASSESGRGGNIQY
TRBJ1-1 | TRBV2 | ATGTGRNTEAF
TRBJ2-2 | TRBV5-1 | ASSATGELF
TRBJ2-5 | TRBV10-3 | ATCQETQY
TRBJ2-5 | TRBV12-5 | ASGLSPGGKETQY
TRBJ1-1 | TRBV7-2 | ASSLESGGEAF
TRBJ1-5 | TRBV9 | ASSAVQGDRH
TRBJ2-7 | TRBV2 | ASTTSLGGAYEQY
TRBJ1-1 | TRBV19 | ASRPGQGLYAEAF
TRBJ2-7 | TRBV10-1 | ASSAMWGPYYEQY
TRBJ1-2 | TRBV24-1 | ATSDSKRGMDYGYT
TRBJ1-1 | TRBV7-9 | AGSLGRGGTEAF
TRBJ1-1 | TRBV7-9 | ASSIEGGTEAF
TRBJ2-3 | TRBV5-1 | ASSGQGGTDTQY
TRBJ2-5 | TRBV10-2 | ASSDPFGTQY
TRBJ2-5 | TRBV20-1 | SASRLGETQY